What follows describes a single TCR beta chain. This sample was included in a study of blood T cell repertoires in COVID-19. Study information: Acute and convalescent COVID-19 samples came from the United States, Italy and Spain. Sample material is recorded as cDNA or gDNA derived from T cells, B-cell-depleted T cells, or PBMCs.

Per the original data handling: From reference gene primer amplification, estimates of nucleated cell counts were derived. The assay was immunoSEQ multiplex PCR, and TCRdb's table has in-frame clones only and misses some. V, J and clone size are those of that table, while D and trimming were read from the DNA. The repertoire includes tens of thousands of clones, over 75% of them detected once, and about 3.9% sits in the top ten. This CDR3 has 12 amino acids. Per germline, CDR1 MDHEN and CDR2 SYDVKM. Trimming removed 6 bases from V and 3 bases from J, with 9 bases in between. The TCR originated in a human donor in a cohort sampled during active COVID-19. The sample comprised peripheral blood. The chain is built from TRBV28 and TRBJ2-7; the D gene is possibly TRBD2 (5 bases). CDR3 sequence: CASSPDFYEQYF. As DNA, the CDR3 is TGTGCCAGCAGCCCGGACTTCTACGAGCAGTACTTC.